This entry features one TCR beta chain sequence. This clone came up once. This clone's antigen is unknown. No base qualities exist here, and no much larger clone lies one base off it. The data derive from a study of blood T cell repertoires in COVID-19 (TCRdb year 2020). Turning to the overall study: Collaborator samples came from the United States, Italy and Spain and covered acute and convalescent phases of COVID-19. Sample metadata almost always included a de-identified subject ID, COVID-19 status, age in years and sex. The prospective study material was composed of cDNA or gDNA derived from T cells, B-cell-depleted T cells, or PBMCs. The dataset comprised deeply sampled blood TCRbeta repertoires from subjects exposed to, actively infected with, or recovered from COVID-19. The repertoires were released in a freely available public database intended as a resource for research on the immune response to SARS-CoV-2. Where available, HLA class I and class II types were taken from metadata supplied by the sample provider and were not determined by assay-based typing. Samples were obtained from the ongoing ImmuneRACE study (first 160 participants) and from about 1,300 subjects provided by 6 global collaborators.

The immunoSEQ Assay, a bias-controlled multiplex PCR, was used to amplify TCRbeta CDR3 regions from genomic DNA. The source study handled its data this way. Nucleated cell counts per sample were estimated from amplification of reference gene primers within the assay. Sequence reads were collapsed and filtered to measure the absolute abundance of every unique TCRbeta CDR3 rearrangement. For each sample, productive Simpson clonality was calculated by taking the square root of Simpson's diversity index across productive rearrangements. TCRdb's version of the immuneACCESS table is confined to in-frame rearrangements and falls short of the full clone set. An unresolved V gene accounts for under half of the shortfall where checked; the remainder is of unknown origin. V and J calls and clone size are as listed in that table; D and trimming were resolved from the DNA. In this sample the table shows over 250,000 clones, 85% to 90% of which occur a single time. The ten largest account for approximately 1.8% of the sample.

CDR1 and CDR2 are drawn from the germline V gene: MNHEY, SVGEGT. Inclusive of the bounding cysteine and phenylalanine, the CDR3 is 14 residues long. CDR3 DNA only is kept here, 42 bases in frame from base 1. V and J lose 5 bases and 7 bases, and a span of 12 bases separates them. Enrolling through a virtual design, the prospective study's participants ranged in age from roughly 18 to 95 years and lived across some 22 United States geographic areas. In the prospective study, cohorts were assigned on the basis of participant-reported clinical history obtained from a screening survey and a study questionnaire. For ImmuneRACE Cohort 3, a participant was defined as recovered based on two consecutive negative NP/OP PCR tests, clearance by a healthcare professional, or resolution of symptoms. Each participant in the prospective study had whole blood, serum and a nasopharyngeal or oropharyngeal swab collected by mobile phlebotomists. Participants in the prospective study had the option to provide additional blood draws and questionnaires over a 2-month period. Before DNA extraction, prospective study blood samples were shipped either frozen or at room temperature.

What the study reported, not specific to this receptor: Clinical and demographic metadata were provided uncurated, with the amount varying by source and participant.

The sequence was obtained from an older woman who had recovered from COVID-19. The chain is encoded by TRBV6-2 or TRBV6-3 joined to TRBJ1-6; D gene: possibly TRBD1, on 5 matching bases. The sequenced sample consisted of PBMCs or T cells enriched from blood (not recorded which). The CDR3 protein is CASSKQEGNSPLHF. The nucleotide sequence reads as follows: TGTGCCAGCAGTAAACAGGAGGGCAATTCACCCCTCCACTTT.